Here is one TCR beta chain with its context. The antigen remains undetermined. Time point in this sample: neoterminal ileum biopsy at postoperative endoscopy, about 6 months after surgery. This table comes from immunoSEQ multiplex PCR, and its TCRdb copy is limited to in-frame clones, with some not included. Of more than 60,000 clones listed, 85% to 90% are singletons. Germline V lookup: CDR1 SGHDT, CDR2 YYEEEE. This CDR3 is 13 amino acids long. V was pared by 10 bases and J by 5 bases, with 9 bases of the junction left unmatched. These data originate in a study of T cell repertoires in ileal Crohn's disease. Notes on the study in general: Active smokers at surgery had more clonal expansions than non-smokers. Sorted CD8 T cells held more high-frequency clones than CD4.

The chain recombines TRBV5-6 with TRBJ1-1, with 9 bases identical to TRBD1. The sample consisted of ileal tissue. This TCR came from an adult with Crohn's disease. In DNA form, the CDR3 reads TGTGCCTCCGGGACAGGGAGAGTTACTGAAGCTTTCTTT. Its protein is CASGTGRVTEAFF.